Below are 5 T cell receptor beta chains sequenced from a single sample in a study of identical twins. TCRdb analysed the 5' RACE reads with MiXCR anew, one entry per CDR3 protein. Of 250,000 or so distinct CDR3 sequences in the sample, approximately 6.8% were seen once. The same sample was also studied in work on yellow fever vaccine responses in identical twins.

The sequenced material came from CD8+ T cells sorted from blood. These receptors came from a woman aged 18-30 years in good health.

This clonotype was counted a few times. This chain joins TRBV2 and TRBJ1-5; tentatively, D is TRBD1 (6 bases). V was clipped by 8 bases and J by 4 bases, with 15 bases between them. Germline assignment: CDR1 SNHLY and CDR2 FYNNEI. This CDR3 spans 14 amino acids. In nucleotides, the CDR3 is TGTGCCAGCCTCGCTCCGGGACATAATCAGCCCCAGCATTTT. This codes for CASLAPGHNQPQHF.

This clonotype was detected many times. The V and J genes are TRBV9 and TRBJ2-1; the D gene is possibly TRBD2 (5 bases). The CDR3 sequence is 17 residues long. The V gene's germline CDR1 is SGDLS and CDR2 YYNGEE. The V and J ends lost 0 bases and 5 bases respectively, with 18 bases between them. The DNA of the CDR3 is TGTGCCAGCAGCGTAGTGGGAGAAGAAAGGATGGACAATGAGCAGTTCTTC. Protein sequence: CASSVVGEERMDNEQFF.

The sample holds many counts of this clonotype. This chain joins TRBV12-3 or TRBV12-4 and TRBJ2-7; a weak D match, TRBD2 (6 bases). The V end lost 3 bases, the J end lost 3 bases, and 9 bases lay between the germline ends. The CDR3 has 13 residues. The CDR3 loop is CASSFGGNYEQYF. DNA of the CDR3: TGTGCCAGCAGTTTCGGGGGTAACTACGAGCAGTACTTC.

V gene TRBV11-2 combines with J gene TRBJ1-4, with D tentatively TRBD1 (5 bases). Trimming took off 6 bases at V and 7 bases at J, with 18 bases between the two ends. Germline V gene data show CDR1 as SGHAT and CDR2 as FQNNGV. There are 15 residues in the CDR3. The CDR3 DNA is TGTGCCAGCAGTCGTGGAGGCCCGGGGCGTGAAAAACTGTTTTTT. This gives the protein CASSRGGPGREKLFF. Complete variable domain (other parts from reference TRBV11-2 and TRBJ1-4): EAGVAQSPRYKIIEKRQSVAFWCNPISGHATLYWYQQILGQGPKLLIQFQNNGVVDDSQLPKDRFSAERLKGVDSTLKIQPAKLEDSAVYLCASSRGGPGREKLFFGSGTQLSVL.

The CDR3 protein is CASRTGTEDSTDTQYF. The CDR3, as DNA: TGTGCCAGCAGAACCGGGACGGAGGATAGCACAGATACGCAGTATTTT. The V and J genes are TRBV12-3 or TRBV12-4 and TRBJ2-3; D may be TRBD1 or TRBD2 (5 bases each). V shed 6 bases and J shed 0 bases, with 16 bases lying between them. This CDR3 comprises 16 residues.